This T cell receptor (beta chain) was profiled in a study of cytomegalovirus exposure and HLA in healthy donors. To note about this clone: Antigen: not known. Other DNA sequences of this sample code for an identical CDR3.

Study-wide findings and caveats: A few CMV-associated chains proved CMV antigen-specific in vitro. Reported results showed that the classifier diagnosed cytomegalovirus status with high specificity and sensitivity.

Sequencing was performed with immunoSEQ multiplex PCR; in TCRdb, only in-frame clones are kept and a portion is missing. The sample holds over 200,000 clones; about 92% are singletons and the top ten take approximately 3.1%. The germline CDR1 and CDR2 sequences are MGHRA and YSYEKL. V was clipped by 4 bases and J by 1 base, with 11 bases between them. There are 14 residues in the CDR3. This rearrangement joins TRBV4-1 to TRBJ2-7, with D perhaps given as TRBD1 or TRBD2 (5 bases each). The sequencing sample was made of PBMCs. This clonotype was obtained from a woman aged 25 to 45 in good health and CMV-seronegative. Here the CDR3 reads CASSPGTGSYEQYF. CDR3 nucleotides: TGCGCCAGCAGCCCCGGGACGGGTTCCTACGAGCAGTACTTC.